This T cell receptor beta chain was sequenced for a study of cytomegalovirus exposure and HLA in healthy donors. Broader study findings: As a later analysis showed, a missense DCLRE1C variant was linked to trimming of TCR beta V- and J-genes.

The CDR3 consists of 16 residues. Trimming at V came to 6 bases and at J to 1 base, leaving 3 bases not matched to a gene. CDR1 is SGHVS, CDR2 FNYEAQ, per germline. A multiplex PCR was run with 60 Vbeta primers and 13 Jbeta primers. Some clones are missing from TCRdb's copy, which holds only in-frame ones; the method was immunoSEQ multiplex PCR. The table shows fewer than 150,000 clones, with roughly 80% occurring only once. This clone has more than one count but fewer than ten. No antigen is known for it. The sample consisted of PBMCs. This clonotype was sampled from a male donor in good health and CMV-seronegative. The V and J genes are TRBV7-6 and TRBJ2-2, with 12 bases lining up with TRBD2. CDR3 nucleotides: TGTGCCAGCAGACCTAGCGGGGGGGGGAACACCGGGGAGCTGTTTTTT. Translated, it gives CASRPSGGGNTGELFF.